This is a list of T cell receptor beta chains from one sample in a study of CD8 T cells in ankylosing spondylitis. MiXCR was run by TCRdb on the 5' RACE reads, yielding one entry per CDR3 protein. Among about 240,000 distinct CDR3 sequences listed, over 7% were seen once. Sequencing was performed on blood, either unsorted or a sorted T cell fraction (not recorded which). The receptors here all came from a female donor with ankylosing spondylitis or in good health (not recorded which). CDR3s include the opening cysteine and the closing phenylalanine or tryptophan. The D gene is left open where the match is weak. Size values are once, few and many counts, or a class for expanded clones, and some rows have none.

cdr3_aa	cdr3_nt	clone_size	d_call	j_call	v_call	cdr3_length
CATSRDLEGIYEQYF	TGTGCCACCAGCAGAGATCTAGAGGGGATCTACGAGCAGTACTTC	many	-	TRBJ2-7	TRBV15	15
CASGLDPGSTETQYF	TGTGCCAGCGGATTGGACCCCGGGAGCACGGAGACCCAGTACTTC	few	-	TRBJ2-5	TRBV7-6	15
CASSFTTDTQYF	TGTGCCAGCAGTTTTACCACAGATACGCAGTATTTT	many	-	TRBJ2-3	TRBV5-5	12
CAWSDLEFGNQPQHF	TGTGCCTGGAGCGATTTAGAGTTTGGGAATCAGCCCCAGCATTTT	few	-	TRBJ1-5	TRBV30	15
CASSFSTGFQETQYF	TGTGCCAGCAGCTTTTCGACAGGCTTCCAAGAGACCCAGTACTTC	many	-	TRBJ2-5	TRBV7-2	15
CDLLGEYF	TGTGATCTCTTGGGGGAGTACTTC	-	-	TRBJ2-7	TRBV15	8
CASSPNLGVNTEAFF	TGTGCCAGCAGTCCCAATCTGGGAGTGAACACTGAAGCTTTCTTT	many	-	TRBJ1-1	TRBV27	15
CCARDLGGQNSNEQFF	TGCTGTGCTAGAGATCTTGGCGGGCAAAACTCCAATGAGCAGTTCTTC	few	-	TRBJ2-1	TRBV20-1	16
CASSPGTSNEQYF	TGTGCCAGCAGCCCCGGGACTAGCAACGAGCAGTACTTC	many	TRBD2	TRBJ2-7	TRBV7-9	13
CASSLRGRENTEAFF	TGTGCCAGCAGCTTACGTGGCAGGGAGAACACTGAAGCTTTCTTT	many	-	TRBJ1-1	TRBV7-9	15
CASSQDRGGKEEAEAFF	TGCGCCAGCAGCCAAGATCGAGGAGGGAAGGAGGAGGCTGAAGCTTTCTTT	many	-	TRBJ1-1	TRBV4-3	17
CASSFGGPEEKLFF	TGTGCCAGCAGTTTCGGGGGGCCCGAAGAAAAACTGTTTTTT	many	-	TRBJ1-4	TRBV12-3/TRBV12-4	14
CASSQLGDNTEAFF	TGCGCCAGCAGCCAGCTCGGGGACAACACTGAAGCTTTCTTT	many	-	TRBJ1-1	TRBV5-1	14
CSARRGGFHEQYF	TGCAGTGCTCGTAGAGGGGGTTTCCACGAGCAGTACTTC	many	-	TRBJ2-7	TRBV20-1	13
CASSPGSAGATDTQYF	TGTGCCAGCAGTCCCGGGTCAGCGGGAGCCACAGATACGCAGTATTTT	many	TRBD2	TRBJ2-3	TRBV6-5	16
CASTRQGNQPQHF	TGTGCCAGCACCCGACAGGGCAATCAGCCCCAGCATTTT	many	-	TRBJ1-5	TRBV12-3/TRBV12-4	13
CSARSLIYGYTF	TGCAGTGCTAGGAGTCTGATCTATGGCTACACCTTC	many	-	TRBJ1-2	TRBV20-1	12
CASRSTGNILGATEAFF	TGTGCCAGCAGATCAACAGGAAATATCCTAGGGGCCACTGAAGCTTTCTTT	many	-	TRBJ1-1	TRBV6-1	17
CASSTRTGELFF	TGTGCCAGTAGTACAAGAACCGGGGAGCTGTTTTTT	few	-	TRBJ2-2	TRBV19	12
CASSFTGGGSYNEQFF	TGCGCCAGCAGCTTTACTGGTGGGGGCTCCTACAATGAGCAGTTCTTC	many	-	TRBJ2-1	TRBV5-1	16
CSARGDRGGYEQYF	TGCAGTGCTAGGGGGGACAGGGGTGGCTACGAGCAGTACTTC	few	TRBD1	TRBJ2-7	TRBV20-1	14
CSVDGDGYTF	TGCAGCGTTGACGGGGACGGCTACACCTTC	many	-	TRBJ1-2	TRBV29-1	10
CASSLENLGNGTSGPGEQFF	TGTGCCAGCAGCTTAGAAAATTTGGGGAACGGGACTAGCGGTCCCGGGGAGCAGTTCTTC	many	TRBD2	TRBJ2-1	TRBV11-2	20
CASSLHTGGALGPGNEQFF	TGTGCCAGCAGTTTACACACAGGGGGCGCATTGGGGCCTGGGAATGAGCAGTTCTTC	many	TRBD1	TRBJ2-1	TRBV12-3/TRBV12-4	19
CASSFQLGTNEQFF	TGTGCCAGCAGTTTCCAACTAGGAACCAATGAGCAGTTCTTC	many	-	TRBJ2-1	TRBV6-2/TRBV6-3	14
CATSRRGSRMNTEAFF	TGTGCCACCAGCCGTCGAGGAAGTCGGATGAACACTGAAGCTTTCTTT	-	-	TRBJ1-1	TRBV15	16
CSASPLERSGANVLTF	TGCAGTGCTAGCCCTCTCGAAAGGTCTGGGGCCAACGTCCTGACTTTC	many	-	TRBJ2-6	TRBV20-1	16
CATLAGGRETQYF	TGTGCCACTCTAGCGGGAGGACGAGAGACCCAGTACTTC	many	TRBD2	TRBJ2-5	TRBV15	13
CASSQVAGRTQYF	TGTGCCAGCAGCCAAGTAGCGGGGCGGACCCAGTACTTC	few	TRBD2	TRBJ2-5	TRBV3-1	13
CASSSLAAGYEQYF	TGTGCCAGCAGTTCCTTGGCGGCGGGTTACGAGCAGTACTTC	many	-	TRBJ2-7	TRBV28	14
CASSFLDSYTF	TGTGCCAGCAGCTTCTTGGACAGCTACACCTTC	many	-	TRBJ1-2	TRBV7-2	11
CASSVEPSGLYEQYF	TGTGCCAGCAGCGTAGAGCCTAGCGGGTTATACGAGCAGTACTTC	many	TRBD2	TRBJ2-7	TRBV9	15
CASRWGRVGQPQHF	TGTGCCAGTCGGTGGGGGCGGGTTGGTCAGCCCCAGCATTTT	many	-	TRBJ1-5	TRBV28	14
CSVAIAGGPYEQYF	TGCAGCGTTGCCATAGCGGGAGGTCCCTACGAGCAGTACTTC	many	TRBD2	TRBJ2-7	TRBV29-1	14
CSVSLAGGPRTQYF	TGCAGTGTTTCACTAGCGGGAGGGCCCCGTACGCAGTATTTT	many	TRBD2	TRBJ2-3	TRBV20-1	14
CASSLAGGEKHGYTF	TGTGCCAGCAGCTTAGCGGGGGGGGAGAAACATGGCTACACCTTC	few	-	TRBJ1-2	TRBV7-2	15
CSVGTSSYEQYF	TGCAGCGTTGGGACGAGCTCCTACGAGCAGTACTTC	many	-	TRBJ2-7	TRBV29-1	12
CASSPLGTSGYNEQFF	TGTGCCAGCAGCCCACTAGGGACTAGCGGGTACAATGAGCAGTTCTTC	many	TRBD2	TRBJ2-1	TRBV11-2	16
CSARATLNSGGKGETQYF	TGCAGTGCCAGGGCCACCCTAAATAGCGGGGGAAAAGGGGAGACCCAGTACTTC	many	TRBD2	TRBJ2-5	TRBV20-1	18
CSVAGVPGREAFF	TGCAGCGTTGCGGGGGTTCCGGGACGTGAAGCTTTCTTT	many	-	TRBJ1-1	TRBV29-1	13
CASSLIPPANTIYF	TGTGCCAGCAGTTTAATACCGCCTGCAAACACCATATATTTT	many	-	TRBJ1-3	TRBV28	14
CASTIGRFNQPQHF	TGTGCCAGCACCATAGGAAGGTTCAATCAGCCCCAGCATTTT	many	-	TRBJ1-5	TRBV12-3/TRBV12-4	14
CSVPGGGQEKLFF	TGCAGCGTCCCTGGGGGGGGGCAAGAAAAACTGTTTTTT	many	-	TRBJ1-4	TRBV29-1	13
CASSLRGGSYGNTIYF	TGTGCCAGCAGCCTCCGTGGCGGCAGTTACGGAAACACCATATATTTT	many	-	TRBJ1-3	TRBV3-1	16
CASSSTPHGNYGYTF	TGTGCCAGCAGCTCCACCCCGCACGGGAACTATGGCTACACCTTC	many	-	TRBJ1-2	TRBV12-3/TRBV12-4	15
CASMGLALVNEQFF	TGTGCCAGCATGGGGCTAGCTTTGGTCAATGAGCAGTTCTTC	-	-	TRBJ2-1	TRBV6-1	14
CSASGLAGAGEQFF	TGCAGTGCTAGTGGGCTAGCGGGAGCGGGTGAGCAGTTCTTC	many	TRBD2	TRBJ2-1	TRBV20-1	14
CASSTWTGMDHITDTQYF	TGTGCCAGCAGCACGTGGACAGGGATGGACCATATCACAGATACGCAGTATTTT	few	TRBD1	TRBJ2-3	TRBV11-2	18
CATGTGVWQETQYF	TGTGCCACCGGGACAGGGGTTTGGCAAGAGACCCAGTACTTC	many	TRBD1	TRBJ2-5	TRBV15	14
CASSLGGLAGKRGEQFF	TGTGCCAGCAGTTTAGGCGGACTAGCGGGAAAGCGCGGTGAGCAGTTCTTC	many	TRBD2	TRBJ2-1	TRBV12-3/TRBV12-4	17
CSVATGLETQYF	TGCAGCGTTGCGACAGGGCTGGAGACCCAGTACTTC	many	TRBD1	TRBJ2-5	TRBV29-1	12
CASSLALAANTDTQYF	TGTGCCAGCAGCTTGGCGCTAGCGGCTAACACAGATACGCAGTATTTT	-	TRBD2	TRBJ2-3	TRBV7-9	16
CASSVGGATEAFF	TGTGCCAGCAGCGTAGGAGGGGCCACTGAAGCTTTCTTT	many	-	TRBJ1-1	TRBV9	13
CASSSRSGRVSSYNEQFF	TGTGCCAGCAGCTCTCGTAGCGGGAGGGTGAGCTCCTACAATGAGCAGTTCTTC	few	TRBD2	TRBJ2-1	TRBV11-1	18